This passage covers 11 T cell receptor beta chains from one sample sequenced in a study of blood T cells in healthy people across ages. Using a J-beta primer mix together with a sample-barcoded 5' primer, a second PCR was run for about 7 to 12 cycles. TCRdb recomputed calls from the 5' RACE reads with MiXCR, one row per CDR3 protein. Of about 1.6 million distinct CDR3 sequences in the sample, almost 35% were seen once. Source material: blood. The source of these receptors is a woman in her twenties or thirties in good health.

The chain employs TRBV10-3 and TRBJ2-7; D is uncertain. Germline-derived CDR1 and CDR2 are ENHRY and SYGVKD. With 0 bases removed from V and 0 bases from J, the gap between germline ends came to 9 bases. CDR3 length: 15 amino acids. In nucleotides, the CDR3 is TGTGCCATCAGTGAGTCTTGGGGTAGCTCCTACGAGCAGTACTTC. It translates to CAISESWGSSYEQYF.

The gene calls are TRBV20-1 and TRBJ2-5; D gene uncertain. CDR3 length equals 12 residues. V lost 2 bases and J 10 bases, leaving 14 bases between the germline ends. CDR1 is DFQATT and CDR2 is SNEGSKA in the germline V gene (reference sequence). This chain's CDR3 is CSARSALNLQYF. The DNA of the CDR3 is TGCAGTGCTAGATCCGCACTTAACCTCCAGTACTTC.

This sequence joins TRBV5-1 and TRBJ2-3; D is undetermined. Germline lookup yields CDR1 SGHRS and CDR2 YFSETQ. This CDR3 spans 14 amino acids. V lost 0 bases and J 8 bases, leaving 13 bases between the germline ends. The CDR3 sequence: CASSLELDPGTQYF. CDR3 DNA sequence: TGCGCCAGCAGCTTGGAGTTGGATCCGGGTACGCAGTATTTT.

This clonotype was seen only a few times. V usage is TRBV28 and J usage is TRBJ2-3; D possibly corresponds to TRBD2 (5 bases). This CDR3 comprises 14 residues. Germline V gives CDR1 MDHEN, CDR2 SYDVKM. The V gene lost 6 bases and the J gene lost 2 bases, with 12 bases spanning the gap. Here the CDR3 reads CASSPGRPTDTQYF. The CDR3 region has the DNA TGTGCCAGCAGCCCTGGGAGACCCACAGATACGCAGTATTTT.

The sample holds many counts of this clonotype. This chain joins TRBV29-1 and TRBJ2-3; D remains unclear. Germline V gene sequence: CDR1 SQVTM, CDR2 ANQGSEA. The CDR3 has 13 amino acids. V was trimmed by 6 bases and J by 2 bases, leaving 12 bases between them. CDR3 in amino acids: CSVRDGSTDTQYF. For the CDR3, the DNA is TGCAGCGTCCGAGACGGGTCCACAGATACGCAGTATTTT.

The chain couples TRBV28 to TRBJ1-1; D ambiguous. Germline V gene data show CDR1 as MDHEN and CDR2 as SYDVKM. The V end was cut by 2 bases, the J end by 2 bases, with 9 bases between. The CDR3 has 14 residues. The CDR3 spells CASSLGRINTEAFF. The CDR3 DNA reads TGTGCCAGCAGTTTAGGGAGAATTAACACTGAAGCTTTCTTT.

This clonotype was counted once. The chain couples TRBV30 to TRBJ1-2, with 8 bases identical to TRBD1. Germline CDR1 and CDR2: GTSNPN and SVGIG (reference sequence). This CDR3 is built from 12 residues. Unmatched junction bases numbered 4, after V lost 7 bases and J lost 3 bases. CDR3 protein: CALDRAYYGYTF. The CDR3 DNA reads as TGTGCCTTGGACAGGGCCTACTATGGCTACACCTTC. Using reference TRBV30 and TRBJ1-2 for the parts outside the CDR3, the full variable domain is SQTIHQWPATLVQPVGSPLSLECTVEGTSNPNLYWYRQAAGRGLQLLFYSVGIGQISSEVPQNLSASRPQDRQFILSSKKLLLSDSGFYLCALDRAYYGYTFGSGTRLTVV.

V gene TRBV28 combines with J gene TRBJ1-1; TRBD1 might be the D (5 bases). The V end was cut by 6 bases, the J end by 2 bases, with 13 bases between. Germline V gives CDR1 MDHEN, CDR2 SYDVKM. This CDR3 region has 14 residues. CDR3 nucleotide sequence: TGTGCCAGCAGCCGTCCGGGGGGAAACACTGAAGCTTTCTTT. This encodes CASSRPGGNTEAFF.

This clonotype occurred a few times. The chain couples TRBV2 to TRBJ2-4; tentatively, D is TRBD1 or TRBD2 (5 bases each). Matching the DNA end better, TRBJ2-7 makes the J call doubtful. The CDR3 is 13 amino acids. The germline V gene has CDR1 SNHLY and CDR2 FYNNEI. Here the CDR3 reads CARSGTGAYEQYF. The DNA of the CDR3 is TGTGCCCGATCTGGGACCGGAGCTTACGAGCAGTACTTC.

This clonotype has ten or more counts. The chain is built from TRBV19 and TRBJ2-1, with D possibly TRBD2 on 7 matching bases. This CDR3 has 14 amino acids. In germline, CDR1 is LNHDA, CDR2 SQIVND (reference sequence). The V end was cut by 2 bases, the J end by 7 bases, with 12 bases between. CDR3 nucleotide sequence: TGTGCCAGTAGTATAACAGGGAGGGGAAATGAGCAGTTCTTC. This sequence encodes CASSITGRGNEQFF. The entire variable domain, with the rest obtained from reference TRBV19 and TRBJ2-1, is as follows: DGGITQSPKYLFRKEGQNVTLSCEQNLNHDAMYWYRQDPGQGLRLIYYSQIVNDFQKGDIAEGYSVSREKKESFPLTVTSAQKNPTAFYLCASSITGRGNEQFFGPGTRLTVL.

This clonotype was counted a few times. This chain connects TRBV5-1 to TRBJ1-1; D perhaps matches TRBD1 (6 bases). V was pared by 3 bases and J by 0 bases, with 12 bases between. The V gene's germline CDR1 is SGHRS and CDR2 YFSETQ. The CDR3 contains 15 residues. CDR3 bases: TGCGCCAGCAGCTCCGGGACACTAATGAACACTGAAGCTTTCTTT. Amino acid sequence: CASSSGTLMNTEAFF.